The next 10 T cell receptor beta chains were all read from a single sample in a study of OX40 agonist ivuxolimab in advanced cancers. Library method: the immunoSEQ multiplex PCR assay. TCRdb's version of the immuneACCESS table is confined to in-frame rearrangements and falls short of the full clone set. An unresolved V gene accounts for under half of the shortfall where checked; the remainder is of unknown origin. The sample table lists 35,000 to 45,000 clones, 80% to 90% of them with a count of one. The ten largest clones take up about 4.5% of the sample. The sample here was CD4+ or CD8+ T cells sorted from blood, taken in a trial of the OX40 agonist ivuxolimab. The receptor source for this set is an adult with an advanced solid tumor such as melanoma, head and neck, liver or kidney cancer.

This chain links TRBV5-8 with TRBJ2-5; D is undetermined. Germline-derived CDR1 and CDR2 are SGHTS and YDEGEE. Trimming removed 0 bases from V and 3 bases from J, with 12 bases in between. This CDR3 comprises 15 residues. In DNA form, the CDR3 reads TGTGCCAGCAGCTTGGCACCCCTAGTGAAAGAGACCCAGTACTTC. Amino acid sequence: CASSLAPLVKETQYF. The variable domain in full, with the rest retrieved from reference TRBV5-8 and TRBJ2-5, is EAGVTQSPTHLIKTRGQQATLRCSPISGHTSVYWYQQALGLGLQFLLWYDEGEERNRGNFPPRFSGRQFPNYSSELNVNALELEDSALYLCASSLAPLVKETQYFGPGTRLLVL.

This chain connects TRBV28 to TRBJ2-7; possibly TRBD1 or TRBD2 for D (5 bases each). Germline V gene lookup returns CDR1 MDHEN and CDR2 SYDVKM. This CDR3 contains 14 residues. Trimming shortened V by 2 bases and J by 6 bases, and 14 bases separated the two germline ends. CDR3 region: CASSLMGTETEQYF. In DNA, the CDR3 is TGTGCCAGCAGTTTAATGGGGACCGAAACCGAGCAGTACTTC.

This clone was seen more than once but under ten times. The chain joins TRBV13 to TRBJ2-3, with 11 bases identical to TRBD2. V lost 5 bases, J lost 2 bases, and 3 bases stayed unmatched. This CDR3 comprises 15 residues. Germline assignment: CDR1 PRHDT and CDR2 FYEKMQ (reference sequence). This chain's CDR3 is CASSQGLAATDTQYF. The CDR3 DNA sequence: TGTGCCAGCAGCCAGGGACTAGCGGCCACAGATACGCAGTATTTT.

The rearrangement links TRBV9 to TRBJ2-7; no firm D call. Germline values: CDR1 SGDLS, CDR2 YYNGEE. The CDR3 runs to 12 residues. The germline V and J ends were trimmed by 3 bases and 5 bases, with 9 bases remaining between them. The CDR3 sequence: CASSANTDEQYF. CDR3 nucleotide sequence: TGTGCCAGCAGCGCAAACACGGACGAGCAGTACTTC.

This chain joins TRBV5-4 and TRBJ1-2; maybe TRBD1 (5 bases). The CDR3 is made up of 13 amino acids. V shed 0 bases and J shed 6 bases, with 9 bases lying between them. In germline, CDR1 is SGHNT, CDR2 YYREEE (reference sequence). In nucleotides, the CDR3 is TGTGCCAGCAGCTTGGACAGGAGTCATGGCTACACCTTC. Its protein is CASSLDRSHGYTF. Full variable domain (outside the CDR3, taken from reference TRBV5-4 and TRBJ1-2): ETGVTQSPTHLIKTRGQQVTLRCSSQSGHNTVSWYQQALGQGPQFIFQYYREEENGRGNFPPRFSGLQFPNYSSELNVNALELDDSALYLCASSLDRSHGYTFGSGTRLTVV.

The chain employs TRBV7-3 and TRBJ2-1; D remains ambiguous. Per germline, CDR1 SGHTA and CDR2 FQGTGA. The V end lost 2 bases, the J end lost 5 bases, and 7 bases lay between the germline ends. This CDR3 has 13 amino acids. The CDR3 region is CASSLDSNNEQFF. CDR3 in DNA: TGTGCCAGCAGCTTAGACTCAAACAATGAGCAGTTCTTC.

CDR3 residues: CASTIRRKTQYF. In DNA form, the CDR3 reads TGTGCCAGCACGATCCGGCGGAAGACCCAGTACTTC. This chain links TRBV27 with TRBJ2-5; D gene unclear. Germline-derived CDR1 and CDR2 are MNHEY and SMNVEV (reference sequence). This CDR3 has 12 residues. V lost 7 bases, J lost 6 bases, and 12 bases lay in between.

This clone was seen a single time. This rearrangement joins TRBV9 to TRBJ2-3; 9 bases align to TRBD1. The CDR3 runs 16 residues. J gave up 4 bases and V 4 bases, and 10 bases lay outside the gene matches. The germline V gene has CDR1 SGDLS and CDR2 YYNGEE. The CDR3 DNA is TGTGCCAGCAGCCCCCGGACAGGGGAATCAGCAGATACGCAGTATTTT. It translates to CASSPRTGESADTQYF.

The CDR3 sequence is CSVERGAGTEAFF. The CDR3 DNA reads as TGCAGCGTTGAGAGGGGGGCGGGCACTGAAGCTTTCTTT. The rearrangement links TRBV29-1 to TRBJ1-1; D is possibly TRBD1 (6 bases). The CDR3 is made up of 13 amino acids. Between the trimmed V and J ends, which lost 3 bases and 4 bases, there was a span of 12 bases. Germline loops: CDR1 SQVTM, CDR2 ANQGSEA.

The rearrangement links TRBV2 to TRBJ1-2; a possible D gene is TRBD1 (5 bases). CDR1 is SNHLY and CDR2 is FYNNEI in the germline V gene. The CDR3 sequence is 12 residues long. V shed 7 bases and J shed 4 bases, with 10 bases lying between them. Here the CDR3 reads CASTEQVYGYTF. Here the CDR3 DNA reads TGTGCCAGCACGGAACAGGTCTATGGCTACACCTTC.